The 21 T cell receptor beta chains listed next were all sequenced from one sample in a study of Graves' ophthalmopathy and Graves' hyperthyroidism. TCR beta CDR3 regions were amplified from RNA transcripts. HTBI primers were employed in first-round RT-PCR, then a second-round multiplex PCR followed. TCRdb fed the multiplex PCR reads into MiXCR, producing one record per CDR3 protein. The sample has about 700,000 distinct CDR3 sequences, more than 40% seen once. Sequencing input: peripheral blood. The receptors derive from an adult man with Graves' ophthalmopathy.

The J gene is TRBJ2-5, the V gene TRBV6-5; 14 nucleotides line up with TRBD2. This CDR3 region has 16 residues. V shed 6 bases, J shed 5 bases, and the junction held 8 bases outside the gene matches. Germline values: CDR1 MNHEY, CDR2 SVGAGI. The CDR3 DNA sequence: TGTGCCAGCAGCTCTCGACTAGCGGGGGGGCCCGAGACCCAGTACTTC. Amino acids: CASSSRLAGGPETQYF.

Written as DNA, the CDR3 is TGTGCCAGCAGCAGAGGGGGGGTGAACACCGGGGAGCTGTTTTTT. It translates to CASSRGGVNTGELFF. The chain recombines TRBV5-4 with TRBJ2-2; D is possibly TRBD2 (7 bases). This CDR3 is 15 amino acids long. Trimming removed 4 bases from V and 1 base from J, with 11 bases in between. Germline loops: CDR1 SGHNT, CDR2 YYREEE (reference sequence).

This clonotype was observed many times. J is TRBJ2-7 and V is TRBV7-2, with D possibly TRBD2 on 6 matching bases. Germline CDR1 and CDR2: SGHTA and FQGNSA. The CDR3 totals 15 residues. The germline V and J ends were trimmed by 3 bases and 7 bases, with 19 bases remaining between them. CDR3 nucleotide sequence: TGTGCCAGCAGCTTGAGCGGGTCGGGGGATAGGGAGCAGTACTTC. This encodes CASSLSGSGDREQYF.

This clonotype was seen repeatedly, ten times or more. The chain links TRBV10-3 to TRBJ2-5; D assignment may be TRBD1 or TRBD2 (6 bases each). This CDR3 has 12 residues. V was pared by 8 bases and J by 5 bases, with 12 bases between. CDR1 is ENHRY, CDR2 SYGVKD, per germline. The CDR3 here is CAIGGPGETQYF. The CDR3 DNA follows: TGTGCCATCGGGGGGCCCGGGGAGACCCAGTACTTC.

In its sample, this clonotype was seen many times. As DNA, the CDR3 is TGTGCCAGCAGTTTCAGGCCCATGAACACTGAAGCTTTCTTT. This sequence encodes CASSFRPMNTEAFF. This rearrangement joins TRBV12-3 or TRBV12-4 to TRBJ1-1; D is undetermined. V was trimmed by 3 bases and J by 0 bases, leaving 8 bases between them. The CDR3 runs 14 residues.

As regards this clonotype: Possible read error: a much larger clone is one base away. The CDR3 DNA is TGTGCCAGCAGGTGGACAGGGGGGGACTATGGCCACACCTTC. The encoded protein is CASRWTGGDYGHTF. The V gene is TRBV27, the J gene TRBJ1-2, with TRBD1 matching over 10 bases. The CDR3 is 14 residues long. The germline V gene has CDR1 MNHEY and CDR2 SMNVEV (reference sequence).

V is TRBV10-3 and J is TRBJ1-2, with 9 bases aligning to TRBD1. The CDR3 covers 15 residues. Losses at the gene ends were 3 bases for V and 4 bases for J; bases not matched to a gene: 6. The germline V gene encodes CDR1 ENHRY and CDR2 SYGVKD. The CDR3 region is CAISDRTGAGYGYTF. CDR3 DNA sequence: TGTGCCATCAGTGATCGGACAGGGGCTGGCTATGGCTACACCTTC.

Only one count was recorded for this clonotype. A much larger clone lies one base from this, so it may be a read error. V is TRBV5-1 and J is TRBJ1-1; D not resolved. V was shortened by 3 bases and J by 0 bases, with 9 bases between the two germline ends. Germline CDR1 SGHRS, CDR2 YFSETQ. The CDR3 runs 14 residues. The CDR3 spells CASSSDTVNTEAFF. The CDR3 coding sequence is TGCGCCAGCAGCTCTGACACGGTGAACACTGAAGCTTTCTTT.

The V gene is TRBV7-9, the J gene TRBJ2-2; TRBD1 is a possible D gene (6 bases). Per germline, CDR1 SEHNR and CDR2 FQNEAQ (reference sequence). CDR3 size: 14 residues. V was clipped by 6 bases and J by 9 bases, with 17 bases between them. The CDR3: CASRLEGHFRELFF. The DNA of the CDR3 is TGTGCCAGCAGACTCGAGGGACATTTTCGGGAGCTGTTTTTT.

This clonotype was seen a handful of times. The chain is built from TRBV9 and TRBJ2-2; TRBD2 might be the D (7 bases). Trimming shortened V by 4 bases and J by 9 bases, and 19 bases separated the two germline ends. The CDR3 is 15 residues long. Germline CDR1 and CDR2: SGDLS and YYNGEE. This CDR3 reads CASSPKGEGGRELFF. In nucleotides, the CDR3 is TGTGCCAGCAGCCCCAAGGGGGAGGGCGGCCGGGAGCTGTTTTTT.

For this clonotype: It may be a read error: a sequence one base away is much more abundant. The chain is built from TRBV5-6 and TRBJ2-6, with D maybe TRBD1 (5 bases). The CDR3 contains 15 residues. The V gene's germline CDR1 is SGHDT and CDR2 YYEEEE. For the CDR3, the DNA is TGTGCCAGCAGCTTATACGCTTCTGGGGCCAACGTCCCGACTTTC. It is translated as CASSLYASGANVPTF.

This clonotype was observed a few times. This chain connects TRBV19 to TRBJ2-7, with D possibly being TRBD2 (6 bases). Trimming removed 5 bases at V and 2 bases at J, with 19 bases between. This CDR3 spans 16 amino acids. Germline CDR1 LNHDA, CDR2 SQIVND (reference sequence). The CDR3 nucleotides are TGTGCCAGTAGTCCGTACGGGGGTGTAAAAACCTACGAGCAGTACTTC. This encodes CASSPYGGVKTYEQYF.

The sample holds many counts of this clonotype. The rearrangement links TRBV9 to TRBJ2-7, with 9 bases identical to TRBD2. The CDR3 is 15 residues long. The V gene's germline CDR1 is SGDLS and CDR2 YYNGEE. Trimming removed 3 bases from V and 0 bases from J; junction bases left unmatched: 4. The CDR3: CASSASGMGSYEQYF. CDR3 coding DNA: TGTGCCAGCAGCGCTAGCGGGATGGGCTCCTACGAGCAGTACTTC. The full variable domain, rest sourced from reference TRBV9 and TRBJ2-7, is DSGVTQTPKHLITATGQRVTLRCSPRSGDLSVYWYQQSLDQGLQFLIQYYNGEERAKGNILERFSAQQFPDLHSELNLSSLELGDSALYFCASSASGMGSYEQYFGPGTRLTVT.

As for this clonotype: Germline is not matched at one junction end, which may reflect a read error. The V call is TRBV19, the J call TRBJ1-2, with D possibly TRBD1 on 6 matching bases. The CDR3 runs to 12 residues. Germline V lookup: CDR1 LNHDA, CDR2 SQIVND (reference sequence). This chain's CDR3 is CAWTRGNHGYTF. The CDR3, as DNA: TGTGCCTGGACCAGGGGTAACCATGGCTACACCTTC.

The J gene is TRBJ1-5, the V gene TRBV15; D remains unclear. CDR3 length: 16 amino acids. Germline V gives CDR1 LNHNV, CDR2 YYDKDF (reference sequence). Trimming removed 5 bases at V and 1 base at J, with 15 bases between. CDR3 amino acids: CATSRDGVRSNQPQHF. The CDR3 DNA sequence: TGTGCCACCAGCCGCGACGGGGTTAGAAGCAATCAGCCCCAGCATTTT.

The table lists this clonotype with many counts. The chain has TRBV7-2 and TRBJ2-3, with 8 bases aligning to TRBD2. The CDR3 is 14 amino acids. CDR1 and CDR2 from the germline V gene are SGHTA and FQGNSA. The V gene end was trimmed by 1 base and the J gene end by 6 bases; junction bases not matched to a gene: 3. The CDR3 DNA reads TGTGCCAGCAGCTTAGGAGCGGGGGTCGATACGCAGTATTTT. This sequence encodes CASSLGAGVDTQYF.

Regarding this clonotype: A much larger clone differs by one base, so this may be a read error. The chain's CDR3 is CASSQGDYGKETQDF. The CDR3 DNA sequence: TGTGCCAGCAGCCAAGGGGACTACGGGAAAGAGACCCAGGACTTC. The chain joins TRBV4-2 to TRBJ2-5, with 7 bases fitting TRBD2. The CDR3 runs 15 residues. CDR1 and CDR2 from the germline V gene are LGHNA and YNFKEQ.

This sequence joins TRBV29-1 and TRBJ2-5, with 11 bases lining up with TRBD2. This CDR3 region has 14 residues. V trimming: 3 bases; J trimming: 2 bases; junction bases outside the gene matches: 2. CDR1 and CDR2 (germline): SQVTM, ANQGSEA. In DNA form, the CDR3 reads TGCAGCGTTGAGGTAGCGGGAGGGCAAGAGACCCAGTACTTC. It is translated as CSVEVAGGQETQYF.

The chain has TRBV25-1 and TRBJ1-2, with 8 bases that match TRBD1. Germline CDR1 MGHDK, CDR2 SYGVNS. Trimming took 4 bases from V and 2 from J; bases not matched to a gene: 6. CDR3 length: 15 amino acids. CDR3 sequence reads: CASSGWTGRNYGYTF. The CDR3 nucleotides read TGTGCCAGCAGTGGGTGGACAGGGCGGAACTATGGCTACACCTTC.

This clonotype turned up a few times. DNA for the CDR3: TGTGCCAGCAGTTTACAGGGGGCCCACGAGCAGTACTTC. Residues: CASSLQGAHEQYF. The V call is TRBV12-3 or TRBV12-4, the J call TRBJ2-7; 8 bases agree with TRBD1. There are 13 residues in the CDR3. The V and J ends lost 2 bases and 5 bases, in that order; junction bases with no gene match: 2.

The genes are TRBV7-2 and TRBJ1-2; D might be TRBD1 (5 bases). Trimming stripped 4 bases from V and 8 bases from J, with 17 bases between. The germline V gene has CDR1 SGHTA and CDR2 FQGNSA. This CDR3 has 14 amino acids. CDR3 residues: CASSSEEGLNGYTF. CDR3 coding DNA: TGTGCCAGCAGCTCAGAGGAGGGGCTTAACGGCTACACCTTC.